Below, one T cell receptor beta chain is given with its context. This record belongs to a study of blood T cell repertoires in COVID-19. About the study: Researchers got acute and convalescent COVID-19 samples from the United States, Italy and Spain.

The repertoire was sequenced with immunoSEQ multiplex PCR; TCRdb's copy has only in-frame clones and lacks some. The sample holds 250,000 to 350,000 clones, more than 70% seen once. The germline gives CDR1 SGDLS, CDR2 YYNGEE. The CDR3 is 13 residues long. The V gene lost 4 bases and the J gene lost 5 bases, with 12 bases spanning the gap. The sequencing input was peripheral blood. The chain joins TRBV9 to TRBJ1-2, with a possible D match to TRBD1 (5 bases). The clonotype originates from a man aged 18 to 29 who had recovered from COVID-19. The CDR3 protein is CASSSQTAYGYTF. The CDR3 nucleotides read TGTGCCAGCAGCTCACAGACAGCATATGGCTACACCTTC.